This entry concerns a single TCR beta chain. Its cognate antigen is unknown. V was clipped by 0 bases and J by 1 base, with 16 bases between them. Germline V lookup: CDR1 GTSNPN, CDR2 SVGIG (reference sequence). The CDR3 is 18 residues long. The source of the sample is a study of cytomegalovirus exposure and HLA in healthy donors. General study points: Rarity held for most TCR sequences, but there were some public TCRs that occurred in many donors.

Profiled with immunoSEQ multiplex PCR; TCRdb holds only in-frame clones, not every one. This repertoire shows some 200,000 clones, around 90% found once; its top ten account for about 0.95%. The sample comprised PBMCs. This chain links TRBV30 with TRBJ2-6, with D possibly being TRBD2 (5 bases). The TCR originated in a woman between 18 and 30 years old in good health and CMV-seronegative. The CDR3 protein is CAWSVLGFIGSGANVLTF. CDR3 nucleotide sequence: TGTGCCTGGAGTGTACTAGGATTTATTGGGTCTGGGGCCAACGTCCTGACTTTC.